This TCR beta chain was retrieved from a study of blood T cell repertoires in COVID-19. The wider study: Samples came from the United States, Italy and Spain, spanning acute and convalescent COVID-19. PBMCs, B-cell-depleted T cells, or T cells were the source of the cDNA or gDNA that made up the material.

In the original workflow: Scientists estimated how many nucleated cells there were by amplifying reference gene primers. Repertoires were generated with immunoSEQ multiplex PCR, while TCRdb's copy carries only in-frame clones and drops some. V, J and clone size reflect that table, while D and trimming were determined from the DNA. Of roughly 230,000 clones listed, 82% are singletons. This clone was counted between two and nine times. Trimming stripped 10 bases from V and 4 bases from J, with 20 bases between. Germline V gene lookup returns CDR1 MNHEY and CDR2 SVGAGI. The CDR3 is made up of 15 amino acids. Individuals drawn from approximately 26 US areas were roughly 18 to 100 years old.

Sequenced: PBMCs or T cells enriched from blood (not recorded which). The chain joins TRBV6-5 to TRBJ2-1; D perhaps matches TRBD2 (6 bases). The sequence was collected from a woman aged 60 to 75 who had recovered from COVID-19. CDR3 coding DNA: TGTGCCACGAGAGGAGTAGCGGAGGGTTACAATGAGCAGTTCTTC. This codes for CATRGVAEGYNEQFF.